These T cell receptor beta chains were read from a single sample in a study of early T cells in non-severe SARS-CoV-2 infection. One entry per CDR3 protein, called by TCRdb with MiXCR from the 5' RACE reads. The sample carries 55,000 to 75,000 distinct CDR3 sequences, less than 9.5% recorded once. Sample: whole blood. The receptors come from an adult who was a healthcare worker with PCR-confirmed SARS-CoV-2 infection or an uninfected control (not recorded which). Both conserved end residues are part of each CDR3. The D gene is left open where the match is weak. Clone size is not always given. Where it is, it says once, few, many or a class for expanded clones.

D: -
size: -
J: TRBJ2-1
V: TRBV20-1
CDR3: CSAPWWESSYNEQFF
DNA: TGCAGTGCCCCTTGGTGGGAAAGCTCCTACAATGAGCAGTTCTTC

D: TRBD2
size: few
J: TRBJ2-1
V: TRBV20-1
CDR3: CSARWLAGDNEQFF
DNA: TGCAGTGCTAGGTGGCTAGCGGGCGACAATGAGCAGTTCTTC

D: -
size: few
J: TRBJ1-4
V: TRBV3-1
CDR3: CASSRGTIELFF
DNA: TGTGCCAGCAGCCGAGGGACAATCGAACTGTTTTTT

D: TRBD2
size: many
J: TRBJ2-7
V: TRBV13
CDR3: CASSPAGDGEYEQYF
DNA: TGTGCCAGCAGCCCCGCGGGAGATGGGGAATACGAGCAGTACTTC

D: -
size: many
J: TRBJ2-1
V: TRBV24-1
CDR3: CATSVVGSDEQFF
DNA: TGTGCCACCAGTGTTGTAGGGTCCGATGAGCAGTTCTTC

D: TRBD2
size: few
J: TRBJ2-2
V: TRBV5-6
CDR3: CASSFYIAGEPGELFF
DNA: TGTGCCAGCAGCTTCTACATCGCGGGAGAGCCCGGGGAGCTGTTTTTT

D: TRBD1
size: many
J: TRBJ1-2
V: TRBV29-1
CDR3: CSVDGRDRDYGYTF
DNA: TGCAGCGTTGATGGGCGAGACAGGGACTATGGCTACACCTTC

D: -
size: many
J: TRBJ2-7
V: TRBV5-1
CDR3: CASSEPGGEQYF
DNA: TGCGCCAGCAGCGAACCAGGGGGGGAGCAGTACTTC

D: -
size: -
J: TRBJ2-3
V: TRBV5-1
CDR3: CASSLSPLGTDTQYF
DNA: TGTGCCAGCAGCTTAAGTCCCCTCGGGACAGATACGCAGTATTTT

D: -
size: many
J: TRBJ1-4
V: TRBV15
CDR3: CATNTGGANEKLFF
DNA: TGTGCCACCAACACCGGCGGGGCTAATGAAAAACTGTTTTTT

D: TRBD1
size: many
J: TRBJ1-2
V: TRBV7-8
CDR3: CASSRTGGNYGYTF
DNA: TGTGCCAGCAGTCGGACAGGGGGCAACTATGGCTACACCTTC

D: -
size: many
J: TRBJ1-1
V: TRBV3-1
CDR3: CASSQRAEGTEAFF
DNA: TGTGCCAGCAGCCAGAGGGCGGAGGGCACTGAAGCTTTCTTT

D: TRBD1
size: -
J: TRBJ2-7
V: TRBV29-1
CDR3: CSATNWDRRYYEQYF
DNA: TGCAGCGCCACGAACTGGGACAGGCGTTACTACGAGCAGTACTTC

D: -
size: many
J: TRBJ2-3
V: TRBV7-3
CDR3: CASSYSGTPSTDTQYF
DNA: TGTGCCAGCAGTTACTCCGGGACGCCGAGCACAGATACGCAGTATTTT

D: TRBD2
size: -
J: TRBJ2-2
V: TRBV19
CDR3: CASGTTPGGGELFF
DNA: TGTGCCAGTGGGACTACCCCTGGTGGCGGGGAGCTGTTTTTT

D: -
size: -
J: TRBJ2-1
V: TRBV24-1
CDR3: CATSDLSWGAKGNEQFF
DNA: TGTGCCACCAGTGATTTGAGTTGGGGGGCAAAGGGGAATGAGCAGTTCTTC

D: TRBD1
size: -
J: TRBJ2-7
V: TRBV7-2
CDR3: CASSRSKTGSEQYF
DNA: TGTGCCAGCAGCCGGAGTAAGACAGGGAGCGAGCAGTACTTC

D: TRBD2
size: many
J: TRBJ2-3
V: TRBV20-1
CDR3: CSASGRASGTDTQYF
DNA: TGCAGTGCTAGCGGGAGGGCCTCAGGCACAGATACGCAGTATTTT

D: -
size: -
J: TRBJ2-2
V: TRBV28
CDR3: CASSRVQQGTGELFF
DNA: TGTGCCAGCAGTAGGGTCCAGCAAGGGACCGGGGAGCTGTTTTTT

D: -
size: many
J: TRBJ2-3
V: TRBV25-1
CDR3: CASSSGSTDTQYF
DNA: TGTGCCAGCAGTAGCGGGAGCACAGATACGCAGTATTTT

D: -
size: many
J: TRBJ2-1
V: TRBV19
CDR3: CASSIRDTEYNEQFF
DNA: TGTGCCAGTAGTATCAGGGACACCGAATACAATGAGCAGTTCTTC

D: -
size: -
J: TRBJ2-1
V: TRBV24-1
CDR3: CATSDGREWGNEQFF
DNA: TGTGCCACCAGTGACGGACGGGAGTGGGGGAATGAGCAGTTCTTC

D: -
size: -
J: TRBJ1-2
V: TRBV5-1
CDR3: CASSPRVSSGGYTF
DNA: TGCGCCAGCAGCCCCCGGGTGTCCTCTGGGGGCTACACCTTC

D: TRBD2
size: -
J: TRBJ2-1
V: TRBV3-1
CDR3: CASSPLAGGGNEQFF
DNA: TGTGCCAGCAGCCCCCTAGCGGGAGGAGGGAATGAGCAGTTCTTC

D: -
size: -
J: TRBJ2-3
V: TRBV5-1
CDR3: CASSLSASGTDTQYF
DNA: TGCGCCAGCAGCTTGAGCGCATCGGGCACAGATACGCAGTATTTT

D: TRBD2
size: few
J: TRBJ2-3
V: TRBV10-3
CDR3: CATPSGRAGRTDTQYF
DNA: TGTGCCACCCCTAGCGGGAGGGCGGGAAGAACAGATACGCAGTATTTT

D: -
size: -
J: TRBJ1-2
V: TRBV5-1
CDR3: CASSMDLGVYTF
DNA: TGCGCCAGCAGCATGGACCTGGGAGTCTACACCTTC

D: TRBD1
size: -
J: TRBJ1-6
V: TRBV27
CDR3: CASSLSGQGSPLHF
DNA: TGTGCCAGCAGTTTATCGGGACAGGGGTCACCCCTCCACTTT

D: -
size: few
J: TRBJ2-4
V: TRBV7-9
CDR3: CASSPTKGIQYF
DNA: TGTGCCAGCAGCCCTACTAAGGGCATTCAGTACTTC

D: -
size: many
J: TRBJ1-1
V: TRBV20-1
CDR3: CSGEFRGRGTEAFF
DNA: TGCAGTGGAGAGTTCCGGGGGCGCGGGACTGAAGCTTTCTTT

D: -
size: many
J: TRBJ2-3
V: TRBV6-6
CDR3: CASSPGRITQYF
DNA: TGTGCCAGCAGCCCCGGGCGGATAACGCAGTATTTT

D: -
size: many
J: TRBJ2-1
V: TRBV7-9
CDR3: CASSSSGTANEQFF
DNA: TGTGCCAGCAGCTCTTCCGGGACTGCCAATGAGCAGTTCTTC

D: -
size: -
J: TRBJ2-1
V: TRBV6-2/TRBV6-3
CDR3: CASSYRHRRSYNEQFF
DNA: TGTGCCAGCAGTTACAGGCACAGACGCTCCTACAATGAGCAGTTCTTC